This T cell receptor beta chain was identified in a study of T cell repertoires in cytomegalovirus infection (dated by TCRdb to about 2019). For the study in its entirety: Alongside well-studied HLA-B-restricted epitopes, the peptide stimulations were aimed at recently identified HLA-C-restricted CMV epitopes, whose presentation resists viral immunomodulation. Donor HLA type was relevant to the analysis, because carriage of CMV infection together with the matching HLA type was indicated by public TCR beta signatures.

Sequencing took place on an Illumina HiSeq 1500. TCRdb trimmed public reads at Q25 via fastp, called clones via MiXCR and kept in-frame beta chains. Entries are consolidated by CDR3 protein sequence, retaining the most common genes and DNA. The sample data list about 480,000 distinct CDR3 sequences, and 30% to 40% of these were observed just once. The ten largest account for around a sixth of the sample. At least ten counts were recorded for this clonotype. Its cognate antigen has yet to be identified. Nothing much larger sits one base from this clone, and base qualities are not available. The germline V gene supplies CDR1 SGHTA and CDR2 FQGNSA. Taken from cysteine to phenylalanine, the CDR3 has 15 residues. CDR3 DNA is the only sequence kept; it has 45 bases, read in frame from the first base. V is cut by 1 base and J by 3 bases, and the space between the germline ends is 7 bases. Study-level results and caveats: The ex vivo response was dominated by HLA-C-restricted CMV-specific TCR beta clonotypes, which also provided the single most frequent clonotype in two of eight donors. Carriers of CMV infection plus the relevant HLA type were discriminated by the cumulative frequency of public TCR beta family members in the study cohort and in an independent roughly 370-donor cohort.

Explained via the paper, the treatment or condition label denotes: in vitro stimulation with specific CMV peptide epitopes to enrich CMV-specific T cells. This receptor was taken from a human donor in good health (CMV status not recorded). Some clones in this sample may be carry-over from other donors' samples. The sample was cultured PBMCs, taken from culture after CMV antigen stimulation. Recombination joined TRBV7-2 with TRBJ1-6, with TRBD1 as a weak D call on 5 bases. The DNA reads as follows: TGTGCCAGCAGCTTAGGCAGGGTCTATAATTCACCCCTCCACTTT. Translated, it gives CASSLGRVYNSPLHF.